The next 30 T cell receptor beta chains were all read from a single sample in a study of T cell responses to AZD1222 COVID-19 vaccine. Sequencing used immunoSEQ multiplex PCR; TCRdb keeps in-frame clones, though not all of them. The sample has roughly 110,000 clones; 90% are singletons. Sequenced here: peripheral blood, sampled 28 days after the second AZD1222 dose. All receptors derive from an adult who received the AZD1222 COVID-19 vaccine.

The chain links TRBV5-5 to TRBJ2-7; 8 nucleotides match TRBD1. Germline CDR1 and CDR2: SGHKS and YYEKEE (reference sequence). V lost 0 bases to trimming and J lost 2 bases; unmatched junction nucleotides: 4. CDR3 size: 15 residues. The CDR3 here is CASSLVGQATYEQYF. The CDR3 DNA follows: TGTGCCAGCAGCTTGGTGGGACAGGCGACCTACGAGCAGTACTTC.

The genes are TRBV2 and TRBJ1-2, with TRBD1 matching 7 bases. J lost 5 bases, V lost 0 bases, and 3 bases had no gene match. The CDR3 sequence is 14 residues long. Germline CDR1 SNHLY, CDR2 FYNNEI. The CDR3 spells CASSEAAGGYGYTF. CDR3 nucleotides: TGTGCCAGCAGTGAAGCCGCAGGGGGGTATGGCTACACCTTC. Drawing the rest from reference TRBV2 and TRBJ1-2, the complete variable domain is EPEVTQTPSHQVTQMGQEVILRCVPISNHLYFYWYRQILGQKVEFLVSFYNNEISEKSEIFDDQFSVERPDGSNFTLKIRSTKLEDSAMYFCASSEAAGGYGYTFGSGTRLTVV.

CDR3 in amino acids: CASSLGQAAYEQYF. Here the CDR3 DNA reads TGTGCCAGCAGCTTAGGACAGGCGGCTTACGAGCAGTACTTC. The chain has TRBV7-2 and TRBJ2-7; tentatively, D is TRBD1 (6 bases). The CDR3 consists of 14 residues. Germline V gene lookup returns CDR1 SGHTA and CDR2 FQGNSA. Between the trimmed V and J ends, which lost 1 base and 4 bases, there was a span of 11 bases.

This chain links TRBV5-4 with TRBJ2-5; TRBD2 aligns across 7 bases. Trimming removed 0 bases from V and 7 bases from J; junction bases left unmatched: 9. The CDR3 is 15 amino acids. The germline CDR1 and CDR2 sequences are SGHNT and YYREEE (reference sequence). In DNA, the CDR3 is TGTGCCAGCAGCTTGGGGGTCGGGGGGTTCGGGACCCAGTACTTC. Its protein product is CASSLGVGGFGTQYF.

The rearrangement joins TRBV27 to TRBJ1-3; maybe TRBD1 (5 bases). The CDR3 has 16 amino acids. V lost 5 bases and J 1 base, leaving 15 bases between the germline ends. Per germline, CDR1 MNHEY and CDR2 SMNVEV (reference sequence). CDR3 region: CASSLTLTGSGNTIYF. The CDR3 DNA sequence: TGTGCCAGCAGTCTAACTCTCACAGGTTCTGGAAACACCATATATTTT.

The chain uses TRBV2 and TRBJ1-1; D gene unclear. The CDR3 contains 12 residues. Trimming shortened V by 8 bases and J by 4 bases, and 11 bases separated the two germline ends. The germline V gene encodes CDR1 SNHLY and CDR2 FYNNEI. The CDR3 loop is CASLREFTEAFF. In DNA, the CDR3 is TGTGCCAGCTTAAGGGAATTCACTGAAGCTTTCTTT.

The chain recombines TRBV7-9 with TRBJ1-6; no clear D gene. CDR1 and CDR2 (germline): SEHNR, FQNEAQ (reference sequence). Trimming pared 5 bases from V and 8 bases from J, leaving 16 bases between. The CDR3 extends over 15 amino acids. In nucleotides, the CDR3 is TGTGCCAGCAGCCCATTGCCTGAGGTCGATTCACCCCTCCACTTT. Translating gives CASSPLPEVDSPLHF.

The chain combines TRBV27 with TRBJ1-2, with D perhaps matching TRBD1 (6 bases). V lost 4 bases to trimming and J lost 6 bases, with 18 bases between them. Germline lookup yields CDR1 MNHEY and CDR2 SMNVEV (reference sequence). This CDR3 spans 15 amino acids. The CDR3 DNA reads TGTGCCAGCAGTTCCCAAGGCAGGGGCGGGAATGGCTACACCTTC. Its translation: CASSSQGRGGNGYTF.

This chain links TRBV6-5 with TRBJ2-7; 7 bases agree with TRBD2. Germline assignment: CDR1 MNHEY and CDR2 SVGAGI. This CDR3 has 15 amino acids. With V trimmed by 6 bases and J by 4 bases, 12 bases remained unmatched. The CDR3 here is CASRDPGTNTYEQYF. CDR3 coding DNA: TGTGCCAGCAGAGACCCCGGGACTAACACTTACGAGCAGTACTTC.

V is TRBV6-2 or TRBV6-3 and J is TRBJ2-1, with D unclear. Germline assignment: CDR1 MNHEY and CDR2 SVGEGT. The CDR3 length is 11 residues. Trimming left V 4 bases short and J 9 bases short, with 7 bases between. CDR3 DNA: TGTGCCAGCAGTTCTGGTGCTGAGCAGTTCTTC. This codes for CASSSGAEQFF.

The rearrangement joins TRBV12-3 or TRBV12-4 to TRBJ2-1, with TRBD2 matching 9 bases. V lost 5 bases and J lost 7; bases outside the gene matches: 3. The CDR3 length is 13 residues. Here the CDR3 DNA reads TGTGCCAGCAGTGCGGGGGGGGTAAATGAGCAGTTCTTC. It encodes CASSAGGVNEQFF.

The rearrangement links TRBV7-2 to TRBJ2-2; D may correspond to TRBD1 or TRBD2 (5 bases each). This CDR3 has 14 residues. V dropped 3 bases and J dropped 7 bases, with 12 bases sitting between them. Per the germline V gene, CDR1 is SGHTA and CDR2 is FQGNSA. CDR3 coding DNA: TGTGCCAGCAGCTTTCCGGGGCTAGTCGGGGAGCTGTTTTTT. Its translation is CASSFPGLVGELFF.

DNA of the CDR3: TGTGCCAGCAGCCCACTACATGGTGGAGGACCCCTCCACTTT. Residues: CASSPLHGGGPLHF. This chain connects TRBV3-1 (or the pseudogene TRBV3-2) to TRBJ1-6, with D unresolved. This CDR3 region has 14 residues. CDR1 LGHDT and CDR2 YNNKEL come from the germline V gene (reference sequence). Trimming shortened V by 4 bases and J by 12 bases, and 16 bases separated the two germline ends.

The V call is TRBV7-8, the J call TRBJ2-1; 8 nucleotides align to TRBD1. J was trimmed by 2 bases and V by 2 bases; bases with no gene match: 8. The CDR3 loop spans 17 amino acids. Germline V gene sequence: CDR1 SGHVS, CDR2 FQNEAQ. The CDR3 DNA follows: TGTGCCAGCAGCTTAACTTCTGGACAGGGACCCTACAATGAGCAGTTCTTC. Translating gives CASSLTSGQGPYNEQFF.

The V and J genes are TRBV3-1 (or the pseudogene TRBV3-2) and TRBJ2-7, with no clear D. Trimming removed 4 bases at V and 3 bases at J, with 7 bases between. This CDR3 region has 12 residues. Germline loops: CDR1 LGHDT, CDR2 YNNKEL (reference sequence). CDR3 region: CASSLRHYEQYF. The CDR3 DNA sequence: TGTGCCAGCAGCCTCCGACACTACGAGCAGTACTTC.

The rearrangement links TRBV1 to TRBJ1-2. TRBV1 is annotated as a pseudogene. The CDR3 covers 14 residues. The CDR3 here is CTSSQVYNPYGYTF. In nucleotides, the CDR3 is TGCACCAGCAGCCAAGTCTACAACCCCTATGGCTACACCTTC.

The chain links TRBV30 to TRBJ1-4, with TRBD1 as a possible D gene (6 bases). V lost 2 bases to trimming and J lost 4 bases, with 11 bases between them. Germline assignment: CDR1 GTSNPN and CDR2 SVGIG (reference sequence). The CDR3 extends over 14 amino acids. The CDR3 region is CAWSSRRGNEKLFF. Here the CDR3 DNA reads TGTGCCTGGAGTTCCCGCAGGGGTAATGAAAAACTGTTTTTT.

The chain uses TRBV18 and TRBJ1-6, with D unclear. Trimming removed 4 bases from V and 2 bases from J, with 12 bases in between. The CDR3 sequence is 16 residues long. Germline assignment: CDR1 KGHSH and CDR2 LQKENI. The CDR3 loop is CASSLNGRPYNSPLHF. For the CDR3, the DNA is TGTGCCAGCTCACTTAACGGGAGGCCCTATAATTCACCCCTCCACTTT.

In its sample, this clone was seen a few times. J is TRBJ1-3 and V is TRBV6-1; D not resolved. The CDR3 runs 14 residues. The V and J ends lost 1 base and 4 bases respectively, with 8 bases between them. From germline, CDR1 is MNHNS and CDR2 SASEGT. The CDR3 region is CASSEDRPGNTIYF. As DNA, the CDR3 is TGTGCCAGCAGTGAAGACCGGCCAGGAAACACCATATATTTT.

This clone was observed a few times. CDR3 sequence: CASSQGSGGGTDTQYF. CDR3 nucleotides: TGCGCCAGCAGCCAGGGGAGCGGGGGAGGCACAGATACGCAGTATTTT. The chain carries TRBV4-3 and TRBJ2-3, with TRBD2 matching 8 bases. Germline values: CDR1 LGHNA, CDR2 YSLEER. V was pared by 3 bases and J by 1 base, with 6 bases of the junction left unmatched. The CDR3 sequence is 16 residues long.

The chain carries TRBV19 and TRBJ1-5; D is perhaps TRBD1 (5 bases). Germline V gene lookup returns CDR1 LNHDA and CDR2 SQIVND (reference sequence). This CDR3 region has 18 residues. The V and J ends lost 0 bases and 4 bases respectively, with 19 bases between them. CDR3 bases: TGTGCCAGTAGTATAGATCGACTGGGGGTGGTTAGTAATCAGCCCCAGCATTTT. Its translation is CASSIDRLGVVSNQPQHF.

V gene TRBV7-6 combines with J gene TRBJ1-2; tentatively, D is TRBD1 (5 bases). Germline V CDR1 and CDR2: SGHVS, FNYEAQ. Trimming shortened V by 0 bases and J by 8 bases, and 10 bases separated the two germline ends. This CDR3 is built from 13 residues. The CDR3 sequence: CASSLAGLSGYTF. The CDR3 DNA reads TGTGCCAGCAGCTTAGCGGGACTCAGCGGCTACACCTTC.

This chain links TRBV12-3 or TRBV12-4 with TRBJ1-5; a possible D gene is TRBD1 (5 bases). The CDR3 totals 12 residues. With 6 bases removed from V and 6 bases from J, the gap between germline ends came to 9 bases. The CDR3 DNA follows: TGTGCCAGCAGAGTAGGGGTTCAGCCCCAGCATTTT. Encoded protein: CASRVGVQPQHF.

The chain uses TRBV15 and TRBJ1-1; D possibly corresponds to TRBD1 (6 bases). CDR1 is LNHNV, CDR2 YYDKDF, per germline (reference sequence). There are 16 residues in the CDR3. V lost 0 bases to trimming and J lost 1 base, with 12 bases between them. The DNA for the CDR3 is TGTGCCACCAGCAGAGATCTGGGGGGCAAGAACACTGAAGCTTTCTTT. It encodes CATSRDLGGKNTEAFF.

This clone was recorded a few times. V usage is TRBV4-1 and J usage is TRBJ1-6, with 7 bases matching TRBD1. The CDR3 spans 16 residues. Germline CDR1 and CDR2: MGHRA and YSYEKL. Trimming cost V 3 bases and J 7 bases; bases outside gene matches: 9. CDR3 in DNA: TGCGCCAGCAGCCAGGGGCTCCGGGACAGAAATTCACCCCTCCACTTT. This sequence encodes CASSQGLRDRNSPLHF.

The gene calls are TRBV2 and TRBJ1-1, with 8 nucleotides matching TRBD1. CDR1 is SNHLY and CDR2 is FYNNEI in the germline V gene. The V and J ends lost 7 bases and 4 bases, in that order; junction bases with no gene match: 5. This CDR3 contains 13 residues. CDR3 region: CASKPTGVTEAFF. As DNA, the CDR3 is TGTGCCAGCAAACCGACAGGGGTCACTGAAGCTTTCTTT.

This chain links TRBV12-3 or TRBV12-4 with TRBJ1-1; D is undetermined. V was cut by 3 bases and J by 1 base, with 6 bases left in between. CDR3 size: 13 residues. The CDR3 DNA is TGTGCCAGCAGTTTTTTCGGGAACACTGAAGCTTTCTTT. This gives the protein CASSFFGNTEAFF.

The rearrangement links TRBV6-1 to TRBJ2-1; tentative D call: TRBD2 (6 bases). The V gene lost 3 bases and the J gene lost 0 bases, with 9 bases spanning the gap. Germline V gene data show CDR1 as MNHNS and CDR2 as SASEGT. The CDR3 length is 15 residues. The CDR3 nucleotides read TGTGCCAGCAGTGAGGGCGGGGCCTCCTACAATGAGCAGTTCTTC. This codes for CASSEGGASYNEQFF.

The chain uses TRBV18 and TRBJ1-1; D not resolved. Trimming shortened V by 3 bases and J by 0 bases, and 8 bases separated the two germline ends. The germline CDR1 and CDR2 sequences are KGHSH and LQKENI. CDR3 length: 14 amino acids. The CDR3 DNA sequence: TGTGCCAGCTCACCTACCTCATTGAACACTGAAGCTTTCTTT. Translated: CASSPTSLNTEAFF. Full variable domain (missing parts from reference TRBV18 and TRBJ1-1): NAGVMQNPRHLVRRRGQEARLRCSPMKGHSHVYWYRQLPEEGLKFMVYLQKENIIDESGMPKERFSAEFPKEGPSILRIQQVVRGDSAAYFCASSPTSLNTEAFFGQGTRLTVV.

The chain couples TRBV3-1 (or the pseudogene TRBV3-2) to TRBJ1-2; D might be TRBD1 (5 bases). The CDR3 has 15 residues. Germline loops: CDR1 LGHDT, CDR2 YNNKEL (reference sequence). V was pared by 1 base and J by 5 bases, with 14 bases between. As DNA, the CDR3 is TGTGCCAGCAGCCAAGGGTCAGGGATGGGATATGGCTACACCTTC. The encoded protein is CASSQGSGMGYGYTF.